This entry concerns a single T cell receptor (beta chain). The germline CDR1 and CDR2 sequences are SGDLS and YYNGEE. V lost 3 bases to trimming and J lost 6 bases; unmatched junction nucleotides: 10. This CDR3 is built from 15 residues. Per the study methods: The authors estimated nucleated cell counts from reference gene primer amplification. Generated by immunoSEQ multiplex PCR, the TCRdb table keeps only in-frame clones and is missing some. V and J calls and clone size follow that table, whereas D and trimming were derived from the DNA. The sample yields around 50,000 clones, 82% seen once. The data stem from a study of blood T cell repertoires in COVID-19. Overall study context: Sites in the United States, Italy and Spain provided acute and convalescent COVID-19 samples. The cDNA or gDNA used as material had been derived from T cells, B-cell-depleted T cells, or PBMCs.

During active infection, Seattle patients enrolled and were then monitored through disease. The source material was peripheral blood. The chain links TRBV9 to TRBJ2-3; TRBD1 agrees at 7 bases. The TCR was taken from a man older than 75 with COVID-19, enrolled during active disease. The CDR3 loop reads CASSEGAAVSDTQYF. CDR3 coding DNA: TGTGCCAGCAGCGAGGGGGCCGCCGTGTCGGATACGCAGTATTTT.